The rows below give T cell receptor beta chains drawn from one sample of a study of cytomegalovirus exposure and HLA in healthy donors. Here immunoSEQ multiplex PCR was the method, and the copy in TCRdb shows in-frame clones only, minus some. This table has under 200,000 clones, 79% appearing once. The sequenced sample was PBMCs. The receptors shown here come from a woman in her thirties in good health and CMV-seropositive. The CDR3 runs from the conserved cysteine through the conserved F or W. The order of the fields is clone size, V gene, J gene, D gene, CDR3 DNA, CDR3 protein. A D gene is named only where the DNA matches it firmly. Some rows mark clone size as missing; the rest say once, few, many or name a class of expanded clone.

size: NA
V: TRBV4-3
J: TRBJ2-3
D: TRBD2
DNA: TGCGCCAGCAGCCAAGAGAGAACTAGCGGGACTCCAGATACGCAGTATTTT
CDR3: CASSQERTSGTPDTQYF

size: NA
V: TRBV5-4
J: TRBJ1-2
D: NA
DNA: TGTGCCAGCAGCTTCTGGCCTCCGGGTTATGGCTACACCTTC
CDR3: CASSFWPPGYGYTF

size: NA
V: TRBV25-1
J: TRBJ2-4
D: NA
DNA: TGTGCCAGCGCACACGACGGCCGCGGGAACATTCAGTACTTC
CDR3: CASAHDGRGNIQYF

size: NA
V: TRBV4-1
J: TRBJ2-7
D: TRBD2
DNA: TGCGCCAGCAGCCACTACGGACTAGCGGGCCCCTACGAGCAGTACTTC
CDR3: CASSHYGLAGPYEQYF

size: NA
V: TRBV30
J: TRBJ2-1
D: NA
DNA: TGTGCCTGGGACAGTCAATACAATGAGCAGTTCTTC
CDR3: CAWDSQYNEQFF

size: few
V: TRBV6-1
J: TRBJ2-5
D: NA
DNA: TGTGCCAGCAGTGGGACAGAGCAAGAGACCCAGTACTTC
CDR3: CASSGTEQETQYF

size: NA
V: TRBV4-1
J: TRBJ2-7
D: NA
DNA: TGCGCCAGCAGCCAAGGGATGTTGGGAGCCGAGCAGTACTTC
CDR3: CASSQGMLGAEQYF

size: NA
V: TRBV5-1
J: TRBJ1-1
D: NA
DNA: TGCGCCAGCAGCCCCGGGGTTGGAGGGCTGGACACTGAAGCTTTCTTT
CDR3: CASSPGVGGLDTEAFF

size: NA
V: TRBV18
J: TRBJ1-2
D: TRBD1
DNA: TGTGCCAGCTCGTTCTCGGACAGGCCCTATGGCTACACCTTC
CDR3: CASSFSDRPYGYTF

size: NA
V: TRBV5-5
J: TRBJ1-2
D: TRBD1
DNA: TGTGCCAGCAGCGCCCGACAGGGCCGGAGGGGCTACACCTTC
CDR3: CASSARQGRRGYTF

size: few
V: TRBV6-5
J: TRBJ1-2
D: NA
DNA: TGTGCCAGCAGCCGCGGAATCTATGGCTACACCTTC
CDR3: CASSRGIYGYTF

size: once
V: TRBV4-2
J: TRBJ1-3
D: TRBD1
DNA: TGTGCCAGCAGACTTATGACAGGGCCCCTCTCTGGAAACACCATATATTTT
CDR3: CASRLMTGPLSGNTIYF

size: NA
V: TRBV2
J: TRBJ2-5
D: NA
DNA: TGTGCCACCAACTCACAGGGACGAGAGACCCAGTACTTC
CDR3: CATNSQGRETQYF

size: NA
V: TRBV4-1
J: TRBJ1-1
D: TRBD1
DNA: TGCGCCAGCAGCCATGGGGACAGCCGGAACACTGAAGCTTTCTTT
CDR3: CASSHGDSRNTEAFF

size: NA
V: TRBV7-2
J: TRBJ2-4
D: NA
DNA: TGTGCCAGCAGTGAGACTGGCCGGGGAACTGCCAAAAACATTCAGTACTTC
CDR3: CASSETGRGTAKNIQYF

size: NA
V: TRBV6-5
J: TRBJ2-3
D: TRBD2
DNA: TGTGCCAGCAGTTACGGAACTAGCGAGGCAGATACGCAGTATTTT
CDR3: CASSYGTSEADTQYF

size: NA
V: TRBV7-6
J: TRBJ1-1
D: NA
DNA: TGTGCCAGCAGCCATCCACAGGGACGGGACACTGAAGCTTTCTTT
CDR3: CASSHPQGRDTEAFF

size: few
V: TRBV19
J: TRBJ1-3
D: NA
DNA: TGTGCCAGTACCCCCGAAGGTATAGGGGCCGAAGGTTCCTCTGGAAACACCATATATTTT
CDR3: CASTPEGIGAEGSSGNTIYF

size: NA
V: TRBV7-8
J: TRBJ1-1
D: NA
DNA: TGTGCCAGCAGCTTCATGAACAGGGCCACTGAAGCTTTCTTT
CDR3: CASSFMNRATEAFF

size: NA
V: TRBV19
J: TRBJ1-5
D: NA
DNA: TGTGCCAGTAGTCCTACGGACTATAGCAATCAGCCCCAGCATTTT
CDR3: CASSPTDYSNQPQHF

size: NA
V: TRBV6-5
J: TRBJ2-7
D: TRBD1
DNA: TGTGCCAGCAGTCGAGGGACAGGGATCGAGCAGTACTTC
CDR3: CASSRGTGIEQYF

size: NA
V: TRBV4-2
J: TRBJ2-3
D: TRBD1
DNA: TGTGCCAGCAGCCAAGAGTACAGGGGGCACACAGATACGCAGTATTTT
CDR3: CASSQEYRGHTDTQYF

size: NA
V: TRBV5-6
J: TRBJ2-1
D: NA
DNA: TGTGCCAGCAGCCTCCTAAGCGGGCCTGAGCAGTTCTTC
CDR3: CASSLLSGPEQFF

size: NA
V: TRBV5-1
J: TRBJ2-1
D: NA
DNA: TGCGCCAGCAGCTTACACCTTACAAGCGGCGTGGGCAATGAGCAGTTCTTC
CDR3: CASSLHLTSGVGNEQFF

size: NA
V: TRBV6-1
J: TRBJ2-1
D: NA
DNA: TGTGCCAGCAGGGAAACTCTAGCGATAAGCTCCTACAATGAGCAGTTCTTC
CDR3: CASRETLAISSYNEQFF

size: NA
V: TRBV10-3
J: TRBJ2-1
D: NA
DNA: TGTGCCATCAGTGGGGCAGGAGGGTCCTACAATGAGCAGTTCTTC
CDR3: CAISGAGGSYNEQFF

size: NA
V: TRBV11-3
J: TRBJ1-1
D: NA
DNA: TGTGCCAGCAGCTTAGCCAAACTAACAGGGAACACTGAAGCTTTCTTT
CDR3: CASSLAKLTGNTEAFF

size: NA
V: TRBV20-1
J: TRBJ2-3
D: NA
DNA: TGCAGTGCAGACTCGCAGTATTTT
CDR3: CSADSQYF

size: NA
V: TRBV5-6
J: TRBJ1-2
D: NA
DNA: TGTGCCAGCAGCTTGGGGGCCCAAACCCTCTATGGCTACACCTTC
CDR3: CASSLGAQTLYGYTF

size: NA
V: TRBV7-2
J: TRBJ2-2
D: TRBD1
DNA: TGTGCCAGCAGCCAAATGGACAGGGCGAACACCGGGGAGCTGTTTTTT
CDR3: CASSQMDRANTGELFF

size: NA
V: TRBV7-6
J: TRBJ2-2
D: NA
DNA: TGTGCCAGCAGCTTAGCACGAAAAGGGGAAGACACCGGGGAGCTGTTTTTT
CDR3: CASSLARKGEDTGELFF

size: NA
V: TRBV7-7
J: TRBJ2-1
D: TRBD2
DNA: TGTGCCAGCAGCTTAGCTTGGACTAGCGCCAATGAGCAGTTCTTC
CDR3: CASSLAWTSANEQFF

size: NA
V: TRBV4-1
J: TRBJ1-3
D: TRBD1
DNA: TGCGCCAGCAGCCCCGGACAGGGACCTGGAAACACCATATATTTT
CDR3: CASSPGQGPGNTIYF

size: once
V: TRBV5-4
J: TRBJ2-5
D: NA
DNA: TGTGCCAGCAGCTTACGGACACAAGAGACCCAGTACTTC
CDR3: CASSLRTQETQYF

size: once
V: TRBV7-8
J: TRBJ2-7
D: TRBD2
DNA: TGTGCCAGCAGCTTAGCGACTAGCGGGAGCTCCTACGAGCAGTACTTC
CDR3: CASSLATSGSSYEQYF

size: NA
V: TRBV11-3
J: TRBJ2-4
D: NA
DNA: TGTGCCAGCAGCTTAGATCATGACAGCTTAGCCAAAAACATTCAGTACTTC
CDR3: CASSLDHDSLAKNIQYF

size: NA
V: TRBV7-8
J: TRBJ1-1
D: NA
DNA: TGTGCCAGCAGCTTAGTGTTGGAGCGCCGGCGGGTATTT
CDR3: CASSLVLERRRVF

size: NA
V: TRBV2
J: TRBJ2-4
D: TRBD1
DNA: TGTGCCAGCACCGAAGACAGGGGGGAAAACATTCAGTACTTC
CDR3: CASTEDRGENIQYF

size: NA
V: TRBV2
J: TRBJ1-3
D: NA
DNA: TGTGCCAGCAGTGAAGGGAGGGGCTCTGGAAACACCATATATTTT
CDR3: CASSEGRGSGNTIYF

size: NA
V: TRBV4-1
J: TRBJ2-1
D: NA
DNA: TGCGCCAGCAGCCCCTTGGCCGTGAGGTCCTACAATGAGCAGTTCTTC
CDR3: CASSPLAVRSYNEQFF

size: once
V: TRBV29-1
J: TRBJ2-7
D: NA
DNA: TGCAGCGTCGAAGGGGACATTTCCTACGAGCAGTACTTC
CDR3: CSVEGDISYEQYF

size: once
V: TRBV6-6
J: TRBJ1-2
D: TRBD1
DNA: TGTGCCAGCAGTTCCCCGGGACAGGGGTACTACACCTTC
CDR3: CASSSPGQGYYTF

size: once
V: TRBV27
J: TRBJ1-1
D: NA
DNA: TGTGCCAGCAGAAACAGGGTTGTGAACACTGAAGCTTTCTTT
CDR3: CASRNRVVNTEAFF

size: few
V: TRBV6-6
J: TRBJ1-2
D: NA
DNA: TGTGCCAGCAGTACGACAGACCCATCCTATGGCTACACCTTC
CDR3: CASSTTDPSYGYTF

size: NA
V: TRBV7-9
J: TRBJ1-1
D: NA
DNA: TGTGCCAGCAGCGCACCCTTACAGGGATCCCCAGCCTTTGAAGCTTTCTTT
CDR3: CASSAPLQGSPAFEAFF

size: NA
V: TRBV9
J: TRBJ2-3
D: TRBD1
DNA: TGTGCCAGCAGCACACGGACAGGGGCCACAGATACGCAGTATTTT
CDR3: CASSTRTGATDTQYF

size: few
V: TRBV29-1
J: TRBJ2-7
D: NA
DNA: TGCAGCGCTCTGGGGGGCTACGAGCAGTACTTC
CDR3: CSALGGYEQYF

size: NA
V: TRBV5-1
J: TRBJ2-3
D: NA
DNA: TGCGCCAGCACCAACACAGATACGCAGTATTTT
CDR3: CASTNTDTQYF

size: NA
V: TRBV9
J: TRBJ1-5
D: NA
DNA: TGTGCCAGCAGCACTCAGGGGAGTAGCAATCAGCCCCAGCATTTT
CDR3: CASSTQGSSNQPQHF

size: NA
V: TRBV19
J: TRBJ2-3
D: NA
DNA: TGTGCCAGTAGGCCCGGAGGGCCGACAGATACGCAGTATTTT
CDR3: CASRPGGPTDTQYF

size: NA
V: TRBV5-1
J: TRBJ1-1
D: TRBD1
DNA: TGCGCCAGCAGCATAGGACAGGGCGGCACTGAAGCTTTCTTT
CDR3: CASSIGQGGTEAFF

size: NA
V: TRBV6-5
J: TRBJ1-2
D: NA
DNA: TGTGCCAGCAGTTCCACGACAAGGCTTTGGGGCTACACCTTC
CDR3: CASSSTTRLWGYTF

size: NA
V: TRBV7-2
J: TRBJ2-5
D: NA
DNA: TGTGCCAGCAGCCCTCGGGGCGGGGGCGGTTCCGTGACCCAGTACTTC
CDR3: CASSPRGGGGSVTQYF